These 2 T cell receptor beta chains were sequenced from one sample in a study of T cell clones after liver transplantation. Assay: immunoSEQ multiplex PCR; the TCRdb copy retains only in-frame clones and omits some. The repertoire holds more than 65,000 clones, with under 90% as singletons. The material was CD4+ T cells from blood, obtained 12 months after liver transplant. All receptors derive from a human patient who received a liver transplant. Some T cells may be graft donor cells.

This chain joins TRBV5-1 and TRBJ1-5; 7 nucleotides align to TRBD1. The germline V gene has CDR1 SGHRS and CDR2 YFSETQ. V lost 2 bases to trimming and J lost 5 bases; unmatched junction nucleotides: 4. The CDR3 spans 14 residues. The CDR3 nucleotides are TGCGCCAGCAGCTTTACAGGGGTTGATCAGCCCCAGCATTTT. It codes for CASSFTGVDQPQHF.

V gene TRBV9 combines with J gene TRBJ2-2; 12 bases line up with TRBD2. Germline lookup yields CDR1 SGDLS and CDR2 YYNGEE. The CDR3 spans 16 residues. Losses at the gene ends were 4 bases for V and 5 bases for J; bases not matched to a gene: 6. The CDR3 here is CASSPLGLAGTGELFF. The CDR3, as DNA: TGTGCCAGCAGCCCCCTCGGACTAGCGGGAACCGGGGAGCTGTTTTTT.